A single sample is the source of the 21 T cell receptor beta chains below, sequenced in a study of T cells after yellow fever vaccination. One entry per CDR3 protein results from TCRdb running MiXCR on the 5' RACE reads. The data hold under 550,000 distinct CDR3 sequences, with about a fifth observed a single time. This material consisted of PBMCs, taken approximately 22 days after the first yellow fever vaccination. The receptor set was obtained from a man younger than 35 who received the YFV17D yellow fever vaccine.

This clonotype has at least ten counts. The chain combines TRBV7-9 with TRBJ1-1, with D maybe TRBD1 (5 bases). V was clipped by 5 bases and J by 4 bases, with 14 bases between them. The germline V gene has CDR1 SEHNR and CDR2 FQNEAQ (reference sequence). There are 14 residues in the CDR3. The DNA for the CDR3 is TGTGCCAGCAGCCCAGGGACCCCGGGCACTGAAGCTTTCTTT. This encodes CASSPGTPGTEAFF.

Of note for this clonotype: The DNA is left out, because the CDR3 cannot be placed on it with certainty; the CDR3 is given as TCRdb lists it. The rearrangement links TRBV7-9 to TRBJ2-3; the D segment call TRBD1 is taken from the table without a DNA check. The CDR3 numbers 15 amino acids, ends counted. CDR1 and CDR2 from the germline V gene are SEHNR and FQNEAQ (reference sequence). The CDR3 loop is CASSFGPGSTDTQYF.

This clonotype showed up just a few times. This may come from a read error, since a much larger clone is one base off. CDR3 loop: CSVGVNTEAFF. The CDR3 nucleotides read TGCAGCGTTGGCGTGAACACTGAAGCTTTCTTT. This sequence joins TRBV29-1 and TRBJ1-1; D unresolved. Germline CDR1 and CDR2: SQVTM and ANQGSEA. Trimming removed 4 bases at V and 0 bases at J, with 3 bases between. The CDR3 has 11 residues.

V usage is TRBV7-9 and J usage is TRBJ2-7, with 8 bases that match TRBD1. With V trimmed by 2 bases and J by 7 bases, 4 bases remained unmatched. CDR3 length: 13 amino acids. CDR1 is SEHNR and CDR2 is FQNEAQ in the germline V gene (reference sequence). CDR3 region: CASSLQGALEQYF. The CDR3 DNA reads as TGTGCCAGCAGCTTACAGGGGGCGCTTGAGCAGTACTTC.

The chain is built from TRBV5-6 and TRBJ1-4, with a weak D call TRBD1 (5 bases). This CDR3 contains 13 residues. Germline-derived CDR1 and CDR2 are SGHDT and YYEEEE. Deletions cut 8 bases from V and 7 bases from J, with 15 bases between. As DNA, the CDR3 is TGTGCCAGGGGCCCGGGTGGGGGTGAAAAACTGTTTTTT. Its protein is CARGPGGGEKLFF.

The table lists this clonotype with many counts. The chain is built from TRBV12-3 or TRBV12-4 and TRBJ2-3; D not resolved. This CDR3 region has 12 residues. Trimming took 6 bases from V and 6 from J, leaving 10 bases between them. The CDR3 nucleotides read TGTGCCAGCAGCGCCAGCTGGGATACGCAGTATTTT. This gives the protein CASSASWDTQYF.

This clonotype was counted between two and nine times. The chain employs TRBV7-9 and TRBJ2-7; D possibly matches TRBD1 or TRBD2 (5 bases each). The CDR3 contains 13 residues. V was trimmed by 5 bases and J by 2 bases, leaving 10 bases between them. Germline-derived CDR1 and CDR2 are SEHNR and FQNEAQ (reference sequence). CDR3 amino acids: CASSRDGAYEQYV. The CDR3 nucleotides are TGTGCCAGCAGCCGGGACGGAGCCTACGAGCAGTACGTC.

This clonotype was counted many times. The chain employs TRBV27 and TRBJ2-5; D is ambiguous. V was trimmed by 5 bases and J by 0 bases, leaving 7 bases between them. Germline-derived CDR1 and CDR2 are MNHEY and SMNVEV (reference sequence). This CDR3 has 13 residues. CDR3 region: CASSTRYQETQYF. The CDR3 DNA reads TGTGCCAGCAGTACGAGGTACCAAGAGACCCAGTACTTC.

The J gene is TRBJ1-2, the V gene TRBV29-1; D is ambiguous. V lost 3 bases to trimming and J lost 8 bases, with 13 bases between them. Germline CDR1 SQVTM, CDR2 ANQGSEA. This CDR3 comprises 12 residues. The CDR3 here is CSVDPESQGYTF. DNA for the CDR3: TGCAGCGTTGACCCCGAAAGTCAAGGCTACACCTTC.

This clonotype turned up a few times. The CDR3 DNA follows: TGCGCCAGCAGGAGTGGCGAGGCGGGTGAGACCCAGTACTTC. It yields the protein CASRSGEAGETQYF. This chain links TRBV5-1 with TRBJ2-5, with D possibly TRBD2 on 5 matching bases. CDR3 length equals 14 residues. Germline V gene data show CDR1 as SGHRS and CDR2 as YFSETQ. V lost 5 bases to trimming and J lost 5 bases, with 16 bases between them.

In this sample, this clonotype turned up a few times. The V gene is TRBV6-2 or TRBV6-3, the J gene TRBJ2-1; 7 positions agree with TRBD2. Trimming cost V 2 bases and J 7 bases; bases outside gene matches: 8. This CDR3 is 15 amino acids long. CDR1 is MNHEY and CDR2 is SVGEGT in the germline V gene. The CDR3 DNA reads as TGTGCCAGCAGTTACCTGGGACTACCCCAAAATGAGCAGTTCTTC. Translation gives CASSYLGLPQNEQFF.

The rearrangement links TRBV7-9 to TRBJ1-3, with D perhaps matching TRBD1 (5 bases). Looked up from germline, CDR1 is SEHNR and CDR2 is FQNEAQ (reference sequence). This CDR3 contains 16 residues. V shed 3 bases and J shed 2 bases, with 14 bases lying between them. DNA for the CDR3: TGTGCCAGCAGCTTGAGGGGAAGAACCCCTGGAAACACCATATATTTT. It encodes CASSLRGRTPGNTIYF.

This clonotype turned up a few times. The CDR3 DNA reads as TGCGCCAGCAGTCCACGGGGGGCTAGCGGGGGGCTGACCCAGTACTTC. Its protein product is CASSPRGASGGLTQYF. The rearrangement joins TRBV23-1 to TRBJ2-5; 11 bases line up with TRBD2. TRBV23-1 is labeled an ORF, and its function is uncertain. CDR3 length: 16 amino acids. Trimming at V came to 4 bases and at J to 7 bases, leaving 11 bases not matched to a gene.

This clonotype was observed at least ten times. CDR3 residues: CASSKTGQGSTGELFF. CDR3 nucleotide sequence: TGTGCCAGCAGCAAAACTGGACAGGGGAGCACCGGGGAGCTGTTTTTT. The chain links TRBV11-2 to TRBJ2-2; 9 nucleotides line up with TRBD1. CDR1 is SGHAT, CDR2 FQNNGV, per germline. J gave up 4 bases and V 5 bases, and 8 bases lay outside the gene matches. CDR3 size: 16 residues.

The chain is built from TRBV3-1 and TRBJ1-1; perhaps TRBD1 as D (5 bases). CDR1 is LGHDT, CDR2 YNNKEL, per germline (reference sequence). V lost 6 bases to trimming and J lost 0 bases, with 14 bases between them. This CDR3 has 15 residues. The CDR3 region has the DNA TGTGCCAGCAGTCCCCCTGTGGGGCTGAACACTGAAGCTTTCTTT. It specifies CASSPPVGLNTEAFF.

This clonotype was seen a few times. The chain couples TRBV7-2 to TRBJ2-3; D may correspond to TRBD1 or TRBD2 (6 bases each). This CDR3 spans 14 amino acids. Trimming took off 3 bases at V and 6 bases at J, with 13 bases between the two ends. Looked up from germline, CDR1 is SGHTA and CDR2 is FQGNSA. CDR3 nucleotides: TGTGCCAGCAGCTTGGGGGGCTACGGGGATACGCAGTATTTT. This gives the protein CASSLGGYGDTQYF.

This clonotype was recorded a few times. The V call is TRBV5-1, the J call TRBJ1-2; no reliable D call. Trimming shortened V by 1 base and J by 1 base, and 11 bases separated the two germline ends. Germline CDR1 reads SGHRS; CDR2 reads YFSETQ. The CDR3 loop spans 15 amino acids. The CDR3 DNA reads as TGCGCCAGCAGCTTGCGAGACGGATTTAACTATGGCTACACCTTC. It yields the protein CASSLRDGFNYGYTF.

The genes are TRBV5-1 and TRBJ1-2; 9 positions agree with TRBD1. CDR1 is SGHRS, CDR2 YFSETQ, per germline. The CDR3 runs 15 residues. The trim removed 0 bases at V and 7 bases at J, leaving 7 bases unmatched. As DNA, the CDR3 is TGCGCCAGCAGCTTGGCCTCCGGGACAGGGTTTGGCTACACCTTC. Amino acids: CASSLASGTGFGYTF. Based on the CDR3 plus reference TRBV5-1 and TRBJ1-2, the full variable domain is KAGVTQTPRYLIKTRGQQVTLSCSPISGHRSVSWYQQTPGQGLQFLFEYFSETQRNKGNFPGRFSGRQFSNSRSEMNVSTLELGDSALYLCASSLASGTGFGYTFGSGTRLTVV.

A few counts support this clonotype. The chain uses TRBV21-1 and TRBJ2-7. TRBV21-1 is noted as a pseudogene. The CDR3 spans 14 residues. In DNA form, the CDR3 reads TGTGCCAGCAGCAAAGAGTTAAGCTCCTACGAGCAGTACGTC. Translation gives CASSKELSSYEQYV.

This clonotype showed up just a few times. The rearrangement joins TRBV18 to TRBJ2-2; no reliable D call. The CDR3 is 13 amino acids. Trimming removed 3 bases from V and 6 bases from J, with 8 bases in between. Per germline, CDR1 KGHSH and CDR2 LQKENI. CDR3 nucleotides: TGTGCCAGCTCACCGAGGACCTCCGGGGAGCTGTTTTTT. Protein sequence: CASSPRTSGELFF.

V and J are TRBV27 and TRBJ2-3; a possible D gene is TRBD2 (6 bases). Germline CDR1 MNHEY, CDR2 SMNVEV (reference sequence). This CDR3 is built from 13 residues. Trimming took off 5 bases at V and 6 bases at J, with 12 bases between the two ends. The CDR3 DNA is TGTGCCAGCAGTCCCTCTGGGGGGGATACGCAGTATTTT. Translation: CASSPSGGDTQYF.